Below are 7 T cell receptor beta chains sequenced from a single sample in a study of CXCR3-negative and CXCR3-positive naive CD8 T cells. The TRB cDNA libraries were prepared by 5' RACE with UMI labels. TCRdb reprocessed the 5' RACE reads; each CDR3 protein has one entry and no DNA is given. In total, the table holds 100,000 to 150,000 distinct CDR3 sequences. Material for sequencing was naive CXCR3- CD8+ T cells from blood. The subset was: CD45RO-CCR7+CD27+CD95- naive CD8+ T cells lacking CXCR3 (TNR3-). Receptors were obtained from a human donor in good health. Some clones in this sample may be carry-over from other donors' samples.

This chain connects TRBV5-1 to TRBJ2-1; TCRdb indicates TRBD1, and absent DNA this call remains unverified. The CDR3 runs to 15 residues. From germline, CDR1 is SGHRS and CDR2 YFSETQ. The CDR3 loop is CASSLNWGAGNEQFF.

The CDR3 reads CASSSRWSADEQYF. This rearrangement joins TRBV4-1 to TRBJ2-7. Germline V gene sequence: CDR1 MGHRA, CDR2 YSYEKL. This CDR3 region has 14 residues.

The chain combines TRBV4-1 with TRBJ2-7; with no DNA, the TCRdb D assignment of TRBD1 cannot be verified. This CDR3 contains 15 residues. Germline loops: CDR1 MGHRA, CDR2 YSYEKL. The CDR3 is CASSQEGQGSYEQYF.

The chain combines TRBV7-6 with TRBJ2-1. CDR1 and CDR2 (germline): SGHVS, FNYEAQ. The CDR3 sequence is 15 residues long. CDR3 sequence reads: CASSSARGSYNEKFF.

The chain is built from TRBV29-1 and TRBJ2-5. Germline CDR1 reads SQVTM; CDR2 reads ANQGSEA. This CDR3 has 12 amino acids. This CDR3 reads CSVDGRQETQYF.

V gene TRBV19 combines with J gene TRBJ1-5. The CDR3 spans 13 residues. Germline CDR1 is LNHDA and CDR2 is SQIVND (reference sequence). CDR3 in amino acids: CASTDSPGQPQHF.

The chain links TRBV29-1 to TRBJ1-1. The CDR3 runs 11 residues. CDR1 SQVTM and CDR2 ANQGSEA come from the germline V gene. This chain's CDR3 is CSADMNTEAFF.